The 14 T cell receptor beta chains reported below all come from one sample, sequenced in a study of blood T cell repertoires in COVID-19. The data were produced by immunoSEQ multiplex PCR, yet TCRdb's version contains in-frame clones alone and is incomplete. The table lists about 150,000 clones, 87% of them singletons. Source material: peripheral blood. The receptors were gathered from a human donor in a cohort sampled during active COVID-19.

The rearrangement joins TRBV6-6 to TRBJ2-7; D possibly corresponds to TRBD1 (5 bases). Looked up from germline, CDR1 is MNHNY and CDR2 is SVGAGI (reference sequence). Trimming pared 6 bases from V and 5 bases from J, leaving 14 bases between. The CDR3 is 13 amino acids. The chain's CDR3 is CASSRTNIDEQYF. The DNA for the CDR3 is TGTGCCAGCAGCAGGACAAATATCGACGAGCAGTACTTC.

The genes are TRBV2 and TRBJ1-6, with a possible D match to TRBD1 (5 bases). V was clipped by 4 bases and J by 6 bases, with 10 bases between them. Germline CDR1 is SNHLY and CDR2 is FYNNEI. CDR3 length: 14 amino acids. In DNA, the CDR3 is TGTGCCAGCAGTGTAAGGACACCTAATTCACCCCTCCACTTT. This sequence encodes CASSVRTPNSPLHF.

J is TRBJ2-1 and V is TRBV27, with a weak D call TRBD2 (6 bases). The CDR3 contains 15 residues. Germline V gene sequence: CDR1 MNHEY, CDR2 SMNVEV (reference sequence). The V and J ends lost 3 bases and 6 bases respectively, with 15 bases between them. The CDR3 sequence is CASSLRGPVVNEQFF. The DNA for the CDR3 is TGTGCCAGCAGTTTGCGGGGCCCGGTCGTCAATGAGCAGTTCTTC.

The rearrangement uses TRBV19 and TRBJ2-1; TRBD2 aligns across 8 bases. This CDR3 is built from 19 residues. Trimming removed 5 bases from V and 1 base from J; junction bases left unmatched: 16. Germline CDR1 reads LNHDA; CDR2 reads SQIVND (reference sequence). The CDR3 sequence is CASSGTGTSVSGSYNEQFF. In DNA form, the CDR3 reads TGTGCCAGTAGTGGGACCGGGACTAGTGTCTCGGGATCCTACAATGAGCAGTTCTTC.

The rearrangement uses TRBV21-1 and TRBJ1-6; the table gives TRBD1 as D, unverified against the DNA. TRBV21-1 has pseudogene status. CDR3 length equals 14 residues. CDR3 coding DNA: TGTGCCAGCAGCAACCCGGCCAGGGGTTCACCCCTCCACTTT. It translates to CASSNPARGSPLHF.

This clone was seen a single time. This chain links TRBV19 with TRBJ1-5; D call uncertain. V shed 3 bases and J shed 0 bases, with 12 bases lying between them. In germline, CDR1 is LNHDA, CDR2 SQIVND (reference sequence). This CDR3 is built from 16 residues. DNA for the CDR3: TGTGCCAGTAGTATTTGGGGAGATTCTAGCAATCAGCCCCAGCATTTT. Residues: CASSIWGDSSNQPQHF.

The CDR3 region has the DNA TGTGCCAGCAGCCCCGAAGGACTGCGAGATACGCAGTATTTT. It translates to CASSPEGLRDTQYF. This sequence joins TRBV7-2 and TRBJ2-3; D is perhaps TRBD2 (5 bases). Trimming stripped 5 bases from V and 5 bases from J, with 14 bases between. Per the germline V gene, CDR1 is SGHTA and CDR2 is FQGNSA. The length of the CDR3 is 14 residues.

The V gene is TRBV29-1, the J gene TRBJ1-3; D not certain. There are 13 residues in the CDR3. Trimming took 2 bases from V and 0 from J, leaving 5 bases between them. Germline V gives CDR1 SQVTM, CDR2 ANQGSEA. CDR3 region: CSVESTSGNTIYF. The CDR3, as DNA: TGCAGCGTTGAAAGCACCTCTGGAAACACCATATATTTT.

The chain employs TRBV6-6 and TRBJ1-1; a weak D match, TRBD1 (5 bases). V lost 7 bases, J lost 6 bases, and 24 bases lay in between. The CDR3 has 16 residues. The germline V gene has CDR1 MNHNY and CDR2 SVGAGI (reference sequence). CDR3 coding DNA: TGTGCCAGCACCTCGAGCCCCCAGGGACTGCTAGCTGAAGCTTTCTTT. Amino acid sequence: CASTSSPQGLLAEAFF.

This rearrangement joins TRBV5-1 to TRBJ1-1, with D perhaps matching TRBD1 (5 bases). Trimming took 2 bases from V and 0 from J, leaving 17 bases between them. CDR1 is SGHRS and CDR2 is YFSETQ in the germline V gene. The CDR3 extends over 17 amino acids. The CDR3 loop is CASSFRQNSIMNTEAFF. As DNA, the CDR3 is TGCGCCAGCAGCTTCCGACAGAACTCCATCATGAACACTGAAGCTTTCTTT. Full variable domain (missing parts from reference TRBV5-1 and TRBJ1-1): KAGVTQTPRYLIKTRGQQVTLSCSPISGHRSVSWYQQTPGQGLQFLFEYFSETQRNKGNFPGRFSGRQFSNSRSEMNVSTLELGDSALYLCASSFRQNSIMNTEAFFGQGTRLTVV.

The chain has TRBV25-1 and TRBJ2-5; weak D call: TRBD2 (5 bases). CDR3 length: 14 amino acids. Germline V gives CDR1 MGHDK, CDR2 SYGVNS. Trimming took 5 bases from V and 4 from J, leaving 14 bases between them. The CDR3 loop reads CASSLLGSGETQYF. CDR3 nucleotide sequence: TGTGCCAGCAGTCTGCTAGGGAGCGGAGAGACCCAGTACTTC.

The chain links TRBV11-3 to TRBJ2-7; the match to TRBD2 covers 9 bases. Trimming cost V 1 base and J 6 bases; bases outside gene matches: 7. In germline, CDR1 is SGHNT, CDR2 YENEEA. This CDR3 has 15 residues. The CDR3 nucleotides read TGTGCCAGCAGCTTAGCTGCTAGCGGGATAGGCGAGCAGTACTTC. Residues: CASSLAASGIGEQYF.

The rearrangement links TRBV19 to TRBJ2-7, with 9 bases identical to TRBD2. Germline CDR1 LNHDA, CDR2 SQIVND (reference sequence). The CDR3 extends over 14 amino acids. The V and J ends lost 4 bases and 2 bases, in that order; junction bases with no gene match: 3. The CDR3: CASSTSGTTYEQYF. In DNA form, the CDR3 reads TGTGCCAGTAGTACTAGCGGGACTACCTACGAGCAGTACTTC.

DNA of the CDR3: TGTGGGTGTGGTAGTGGGGCCAACGTCCTGACTTTC. Translated, it gives CGCGSGANVLTF. The chain has TRBV7-6 and TRBJ2-6; D unresolved. Germline V lookup: CDR1 SGHVS, CDR2 FNYEAQ. The CDR3 loop spans 12 amino acids. Full variable domain (remainder filled in from reference TRBV7-6 and TRBJ2-6): GAGVSQSPRYKVTKRGQDVALRCDPISGHVSLYWYRQALGQGPEFLTYFNYEAQQDKSGLPNDRFSAERPEGSISTLTIQRTEQRDSAMYRCGCGSGANVLTFGAGSRLTVL.